This T cell receptor (beta chain) was sequenced in a study of response to subunit inactivated influenza vaccine. Study conclusions and caveats: There was a suggestion from the authors that each seasonal influenza vaccination recruits few new T cells.

TCRdb itself ran the RT-PCR reads through MiXCR, one entry per CDR3 protein. Here the sample spans about 780,000 distinct CDR3 sequences, approximately 17% being singletons. Of note for this clonotype: No antigen is known for it.

CDR3 size: 16 residues. The J segment lost 2 bases and the V segment lost 3 bases, leaving 6 bases of the junction unmatched. From germline, CDR1 is MDHEN and CDR2 SYDVKM. The receptor was derived from a man in his fifties or sixties who received an inactivated influenza vaccine. This chain joins TRBV28 and TRBJ2-7; TRBD2 aligns across 11 bases. Source: PBMCs from blood, taken 5 to 6 days after vaccination. The CDR3 protein is CASSFSTSGITYEQYF. CDR3 coding DNA: TGTGCCAGCAGTTTCTCGACTAGCGGGATTACCTACGAGCAGTACTTC.